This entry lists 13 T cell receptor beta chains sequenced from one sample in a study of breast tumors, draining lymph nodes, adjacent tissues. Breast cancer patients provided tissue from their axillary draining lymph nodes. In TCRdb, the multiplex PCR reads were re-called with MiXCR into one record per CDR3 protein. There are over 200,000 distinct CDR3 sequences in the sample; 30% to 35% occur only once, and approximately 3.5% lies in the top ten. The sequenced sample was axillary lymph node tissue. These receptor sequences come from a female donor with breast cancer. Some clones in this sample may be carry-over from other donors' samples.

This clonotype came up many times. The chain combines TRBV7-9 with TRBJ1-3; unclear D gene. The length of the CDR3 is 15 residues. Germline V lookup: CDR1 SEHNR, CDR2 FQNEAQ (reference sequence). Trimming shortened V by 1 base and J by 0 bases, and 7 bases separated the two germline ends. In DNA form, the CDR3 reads TGTGCCAGCAGCTTAGAGGCGGTCTCTGGAAACACCATATATTTT. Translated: CASSLEAVSGNTIYF. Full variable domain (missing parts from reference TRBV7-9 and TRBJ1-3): DTGVSQNPRHKITKRGQNVTFRCDPISEHNRLYWYRQTLGQGPEFLTYFQNEAQLEKSRLLSDRFSAERPKGSFSTLEIQRTEQGDSAMYLCASSLEAVSGNTIYFGEGSWLTVV.

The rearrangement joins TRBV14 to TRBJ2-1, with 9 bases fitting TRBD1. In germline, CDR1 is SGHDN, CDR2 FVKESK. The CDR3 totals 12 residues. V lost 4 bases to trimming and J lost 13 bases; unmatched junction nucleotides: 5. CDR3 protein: CASSRDRAVQFF. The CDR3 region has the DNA TGTGCCAGCAGCCGGGACAGGGCTGTTCAGTTCTTC.

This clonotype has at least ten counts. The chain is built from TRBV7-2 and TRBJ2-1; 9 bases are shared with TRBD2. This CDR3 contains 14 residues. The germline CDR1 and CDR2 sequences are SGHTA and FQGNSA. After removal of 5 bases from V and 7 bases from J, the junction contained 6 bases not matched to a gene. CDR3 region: CASSRGGAWNEQFF. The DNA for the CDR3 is TGTGCCAGCAGCCGCGGGGGGGCGTGGAATGAGCAGTTCTTC.

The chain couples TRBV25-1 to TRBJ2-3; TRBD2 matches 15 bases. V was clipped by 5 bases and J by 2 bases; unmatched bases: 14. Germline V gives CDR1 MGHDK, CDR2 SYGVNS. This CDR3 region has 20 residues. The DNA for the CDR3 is TGTGCCAGCAGTACTCACATACCGGGACTAGCGGGAGGCTCCACAGATACGCAGTATTTT. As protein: CASSTHIPGLAGGSTDTQYF. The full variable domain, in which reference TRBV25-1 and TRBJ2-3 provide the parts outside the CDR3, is EADIYQTPRYLVIGTGKKITLECSQTMGHDKMYWYQQDPGMELHLIHYSYGVNSTEKGDLSSESTVSRIRTEHFPLTLESARPSHTSQYLCASSTHIPGLAGGSTDTQYFGPGTRLTVL.

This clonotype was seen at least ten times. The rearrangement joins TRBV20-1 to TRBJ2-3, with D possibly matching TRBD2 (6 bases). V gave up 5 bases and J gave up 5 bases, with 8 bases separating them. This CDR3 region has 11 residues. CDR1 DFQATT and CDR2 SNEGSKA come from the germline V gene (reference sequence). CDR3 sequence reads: CSAPGRDTQYF. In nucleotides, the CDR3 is TGCAGTGCTCCCGGGAGAGATACGCAGTATTTT.

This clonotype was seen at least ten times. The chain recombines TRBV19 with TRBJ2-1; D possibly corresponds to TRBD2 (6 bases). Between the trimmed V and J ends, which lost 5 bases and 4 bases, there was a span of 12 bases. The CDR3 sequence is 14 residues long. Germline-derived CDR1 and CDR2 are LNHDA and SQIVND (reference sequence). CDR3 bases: TGTGCCAGTAGTTATAGCGGCCCTTACAATGAGCAGTTCTTC. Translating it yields CASSYSGPYNEQFF.

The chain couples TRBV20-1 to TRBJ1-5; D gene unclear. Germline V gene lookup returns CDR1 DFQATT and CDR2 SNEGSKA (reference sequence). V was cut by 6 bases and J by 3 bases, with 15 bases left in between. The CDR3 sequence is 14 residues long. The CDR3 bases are TGCAGTGCACCACTCCGGGTGCTCAATCAGCCCCAGCATTTT. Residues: CSAPLRVLNQPQHF.

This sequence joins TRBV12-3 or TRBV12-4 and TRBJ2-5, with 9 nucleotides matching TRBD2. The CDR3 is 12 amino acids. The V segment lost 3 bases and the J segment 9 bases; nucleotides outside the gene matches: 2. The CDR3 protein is CASSFSGGAQYF. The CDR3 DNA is TGTGCCAGCAGTTTTAGCGGGGGAGCCCAGTACTTC.

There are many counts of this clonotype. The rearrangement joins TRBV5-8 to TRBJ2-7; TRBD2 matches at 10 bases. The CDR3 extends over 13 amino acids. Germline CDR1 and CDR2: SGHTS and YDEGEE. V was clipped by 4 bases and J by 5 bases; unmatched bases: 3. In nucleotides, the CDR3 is TGTGCCAGCAGCGCCGGACTAGCGGACGAGCAGTACTTC. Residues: CASSAGLADEQYF.

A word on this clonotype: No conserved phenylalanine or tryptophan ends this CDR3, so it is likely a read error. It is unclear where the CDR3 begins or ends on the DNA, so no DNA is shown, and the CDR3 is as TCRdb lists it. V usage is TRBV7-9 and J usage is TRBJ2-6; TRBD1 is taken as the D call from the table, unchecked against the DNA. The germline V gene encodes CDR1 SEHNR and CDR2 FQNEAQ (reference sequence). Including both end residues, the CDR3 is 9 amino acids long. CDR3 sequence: CASRTADNT.

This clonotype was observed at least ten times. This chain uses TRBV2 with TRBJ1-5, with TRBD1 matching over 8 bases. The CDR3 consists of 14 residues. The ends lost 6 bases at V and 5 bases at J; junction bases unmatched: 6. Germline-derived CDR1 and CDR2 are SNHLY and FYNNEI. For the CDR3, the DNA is TGTGCCAGCAGAGAGGACAGGGTTTATCAGCCCCAGCATTTT. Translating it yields CASREDRVYQPQHF.

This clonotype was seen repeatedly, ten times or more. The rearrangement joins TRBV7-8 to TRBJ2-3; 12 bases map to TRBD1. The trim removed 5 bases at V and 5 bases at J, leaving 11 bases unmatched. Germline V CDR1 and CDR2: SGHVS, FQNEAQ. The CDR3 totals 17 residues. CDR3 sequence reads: CASSPGDRGRIRDTQYF. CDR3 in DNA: TGTGCCAGCAGCCCTGGGGACAGGGGGCGGATCAGAGATACGCAGTATTTT.

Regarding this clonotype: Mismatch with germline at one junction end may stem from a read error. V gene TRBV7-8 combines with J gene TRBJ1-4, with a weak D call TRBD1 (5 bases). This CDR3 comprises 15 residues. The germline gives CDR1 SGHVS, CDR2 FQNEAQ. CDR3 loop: CAGSLGTGDNEKLFF. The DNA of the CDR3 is TGTGCCGGCAGCCTTGGAACGGGGGATAACGAAAAACTGTTTTTT.